This note documents a single T cell receptor (beta chain) sequence. These data originate in a study of tumor-infiltrating lymphocytes in oesophageal squamous cell carcinoma. The CDR3 loop spans 14 amino acids. Germline CDR1 is MNHNS and CDR2 is SASEGT. TCRdb analysed the PCR reads with MiXCR anew, one entry per CDR3 protein. The sample lists 10,000 to 12,000 distinct CDR3 sequences, roughly 60% seen once, with 25% to 30% in the top ten. The chain joins TRBV6-1 to TRBJ2-7; 9 bases are shared with TRBD1. The J call may be wrong; the DNA end is better matched by TRBJ1-2. The receptor was isolated from a female donor with esophageal squamous cell carcinoma. The material sequenced was esophageal tumor tissue. The CDR3 DNA sequence: TGTGCCAGCAGTATTCGGACAGGGGAGTATGGCTACACCTTC. Amino acids: CASSIRTGEYGYTF.